These T cell receptor beta chains were read from a single sample in a study of PD-1 blockade in classical Hodgkin lymphoma. Data came from immunoSEQ multiplex PCR; TCRdb stores just in-frame clones and leaves some out. The top ten clones hold 2% of a sample with roughly 96,000 clones, 85% to 95% of them seen once. Sequencing used peripheral blood mononuclear cells (PBMCs), obtained before the fourth cycle of nivolumab. All receptors derive from a human donor with classical Hodgkin lymphoma. Each CDR3 is given with its conserved first and last residue. A D gene is named only where the DNA matches it firmly. Clone sizes are given selectively: once, few, many, or a class where the clone is expanded.

d_call: -; clone_size: -; v_call: TRBV5-1; j_call: TRBJ2-5; cdr3_aa: CASSLSGVAETQYF; cdr3_nt: TGCGCCAGCAGCTTGTCCGGGGTTGCGGAGACCCAGTACTTC
d_call: TRBD1; clone_size: -; v_call: TRBV11-2; j_call: TRBJ2-7; cdr3_aa: CASSSVTGYMTYEQYF; cdr3_nt: TGTGCCAGCAGCTCGGTGACAGGGTATATGACCTACGAGCAGTACTTC
d_call: TRBD2; clone_size: once; v_call: TRBV7-2; j_call: TRBJ2-1; cdr3_aa: CASSLIAGDNNEQFF; cdr3_nt: TGTGCCAGCAGCTTAATAGCGGGAGATAACAATGAGCAGTTCTTC
d_call: -; clone_size: once; v_call: TRBV30; j_call: TRBJ1-1; cdr3_aa: CAWSVGGDTEAFF; cdr3_nt: TGTGCCTGGAGTGTGGGGGGGGACACTGAAGCTTTCTTT
d_call: TRBD2; clone_size: -; v_call: TRBV30; j_call: TRBJ2-3; cdr3_aa: CAWVNLLAGEDTQYF; cdr3_nt: TGTGCCTGGGTCAACCTACTAGCGGGAGAGGATACGCAGTATTTT
d_call: -; clone_size: -; v_call: TRBV6-6; j_call: TRBJ2-2; cdr3_aa: CASSYRGSGELFF; cdr3_nt: TGTGCCAGCAGTTACCGGGGGTCCGGGGAGCTGTTTTTT
d_call: -; clone_size: -; v_call: TRBV1; j_call: TRBJ1-1; cdr3_aa: CTSSQVVSRPCTEAFF; cdr3_nt: TGCACCAGCAGCCAAGTGGTCTCCAGACCGTGCACTGAAGCTTTCTTT
d_call: -; clone_size: once; v_call: TRBV19; j_call: TRBJ1-5; cdr3_aa: CASTGMGSQPQHF; cdr3_nt: TGTGCCAGTACAGGGATGGGAAGTCAGCCCCAGCATTTT
d_call: -; clone_size: -; v_call: TRBV20-1; j_call: TRBJ2-7; cdr3_aa: CSAAPLYEQYF; cdr3_nt: TGCAGTGCGGCCCCTCTCTACGAGCAGTACTTC
d_call: -; clone_size: -; v_call: TRBV27; j_call: TRBJ2-7; cdr3_aa: CASSLIPGGRRTEQYF; cdr3_nt: TGTGCCAGCAGTTTAATCCCCGGCGGACGGCGCACCGAGCAGTACTTC
d_call: -; clone_size: -; v_call: TRBV25-1; j_call: TRBJ1-1; cdr3_aa: CASSDPGANTEAFF; cdr3_nt: TGTGCCAGCAGTGACCCAGGCGCCAACACTGAAGCTTTCTTT
d_call: TRBD2; clone_size: -; v_call: TRBV29-1; j_call: TRBJ2-5; cdr3_aa: CSAGERGRESLKTQYF; cdr3_nt: TGCAGCGCTGGGGAGCGGGGGCGCGAGTCCTTGAAGACCCAGTACTTC
d_call: TRBD2; clone_size: -; v_call: TRBV14; j_call: TRBJ2-1; cdr3_aa: CASRPPLAGWENNEQFF; cdr3_nt: TGTGCCAGCAGGCCCCCTCTAGCGGGATGGGAAAACAATGAGCAGTTCTTC
d_call: -; clone_size: -; v_call: TRBV7-9; j_call: TRBJ1-4; cdr3_aa: CASSQEKLFF; cdr3_nt: TGTGCCAGCAGCCAGGAAAAACTGTTTTTT
d_call: -; clone_size: -; v_call: TRBV29-1; j_call: TRBJ2-1; cdr3_aa: CSAREEGQFF; cdr3_nt: TGCAGCGCCCGAGAAGAAGGGCAGTTCTTC